The clone carrying this T cell receptor beta chain has ten or more counts. Antigen specificity is unknown. cDNA synthesis was performed by 5'RACE with 10-nucleotide random UMIs. TCRdb reanalysed the 5' RACE reads using MiXCR and keeps one entry per CDR3 protein. The table records 78,000 or so distinct CDR3 sequences, 5% to 5.5% of them present only once. These data originate in a study of neurological immune-mediated disorders. As for the study in general: The 35 or so multiple sclerosis patients comprised around 31 relapsing-remitting and 3 secondary progressive cases.

The CDR3 consists of 16 residues. The trim removed 0 bases at V and 4 bases at J, leaving 6 bases unmatched. Germline V gives CDR1 DFQATT, CDR2 SNEGSKA (reference sequence). Findings and limits, study-wide: Expanded clones shared no CDR3 amino acid sequences across subjects, suggesting private repertoires in all groups. It was the repertoires of 18 of 34 multiple sclerosis patients that phylogenetic grouping placed in one related-CDR3 cluster, which is a possible signature.

This chain uses TRBV20-1 with TRBJ2-1; 10 nucleotides line up with TRBD2. Sequencing was carried out using PBMCs. This clonotype was obtained from a woman aged 25 to 39 with multiple sclerosis. CDR3 DNA: TGCAGTGCTAGAGATCTTTTAGCGGGGGGATACAATGAGCAGTTCTTC. Its translation: CSARDLLAGGYNEQFF.